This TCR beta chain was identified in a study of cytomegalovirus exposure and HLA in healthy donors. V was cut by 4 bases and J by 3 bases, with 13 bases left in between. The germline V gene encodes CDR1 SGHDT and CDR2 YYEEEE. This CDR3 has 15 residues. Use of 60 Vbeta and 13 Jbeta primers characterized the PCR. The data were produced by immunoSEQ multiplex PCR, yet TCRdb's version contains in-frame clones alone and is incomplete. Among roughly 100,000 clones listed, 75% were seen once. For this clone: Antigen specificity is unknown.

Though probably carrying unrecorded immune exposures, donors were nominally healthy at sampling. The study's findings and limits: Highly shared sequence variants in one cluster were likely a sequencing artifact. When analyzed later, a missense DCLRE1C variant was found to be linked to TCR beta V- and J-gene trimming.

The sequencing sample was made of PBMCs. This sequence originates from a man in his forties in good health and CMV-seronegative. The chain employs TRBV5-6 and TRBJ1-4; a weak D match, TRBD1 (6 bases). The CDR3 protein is CASSQAGGANEKLFF. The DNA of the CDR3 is TGTGCCAGCAGCCAAGCGGGGGGCGCTAATGAAAAACTGTTTTTT.